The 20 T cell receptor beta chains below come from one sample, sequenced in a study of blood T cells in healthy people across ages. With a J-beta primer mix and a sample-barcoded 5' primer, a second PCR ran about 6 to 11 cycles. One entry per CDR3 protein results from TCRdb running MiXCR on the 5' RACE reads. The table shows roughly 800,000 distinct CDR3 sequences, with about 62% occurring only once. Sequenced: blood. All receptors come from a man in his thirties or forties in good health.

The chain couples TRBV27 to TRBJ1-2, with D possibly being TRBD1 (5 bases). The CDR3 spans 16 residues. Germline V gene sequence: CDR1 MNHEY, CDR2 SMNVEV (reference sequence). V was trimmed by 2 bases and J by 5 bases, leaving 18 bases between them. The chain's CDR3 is CASSLRAGADSYGYTF. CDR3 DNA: TGTGCCAGCAGTTTAAGGGCTGGGGCGGACTCATATGGCTACACCTTC.

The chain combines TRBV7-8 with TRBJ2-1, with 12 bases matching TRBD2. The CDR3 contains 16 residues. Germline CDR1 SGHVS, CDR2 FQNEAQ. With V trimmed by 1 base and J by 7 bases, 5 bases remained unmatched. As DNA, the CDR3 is TGTGCCAGCAGCTTAGGACTAGCGGGAGTGGGGAATGAGCAGTTCTTC. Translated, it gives CASSLGLAGVGNEQFF.

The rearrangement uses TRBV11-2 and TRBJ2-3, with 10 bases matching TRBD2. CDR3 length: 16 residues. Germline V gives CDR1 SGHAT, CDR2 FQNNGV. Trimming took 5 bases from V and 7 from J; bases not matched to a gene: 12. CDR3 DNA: TGTGCCAGCAGCAGCGGGACAGCGGGGGGGGCTTATACGCAGTATTTT. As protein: CASSSGTAGGAYTQYF.

The CDR3 nucleotides are TGTGCCAGCAGCTTAGGTGATCCCCTCCACTTT. This translates into CASSLGDPLHF. The chain links TRBV11-2 to TRBJ1-6; no firm D call. CDR1 SGHAT and CDR2 FQNNGV come from the germline V gene. V lost 1 base and J lost 13, with 5 bases in between. CDR3 size: 11 residues.

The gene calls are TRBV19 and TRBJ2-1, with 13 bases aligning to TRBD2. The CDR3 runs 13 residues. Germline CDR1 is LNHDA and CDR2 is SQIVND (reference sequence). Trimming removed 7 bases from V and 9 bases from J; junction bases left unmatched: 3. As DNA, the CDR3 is TGTGCCAGTATGACTAGCGGGGGGACTGAGCAGTTCTTC. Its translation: CASMTSGGTEQFF.

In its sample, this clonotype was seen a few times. For the CDR3, the DNA is TGTGCCAGCAGACACGGCGGCGGGCAACAAGAGACCCAGTACTTC. Protein product: CASRHGGGQQETQYF. The chain recombines TRBV7-9 with TRBJ2-5, with TRBD2 as a possible D gene (5 bases). V dropped 6 bases and J dropped 2 bases, with 16 bases sitting between them. This CDR3 spans 15 amino acids. Germline loops: CDR1 SEHNR, CDR2 FQNEAQ (reference sequence).

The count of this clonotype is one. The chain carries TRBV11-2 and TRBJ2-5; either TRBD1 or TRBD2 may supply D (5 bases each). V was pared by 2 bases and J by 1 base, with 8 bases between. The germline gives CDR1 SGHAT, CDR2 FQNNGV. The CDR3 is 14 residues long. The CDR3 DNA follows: TGTGCCAGCAGCTTATTTGGGACCCAAGAGACCCAGTACTTC. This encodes CASSLFGTQETQYF.

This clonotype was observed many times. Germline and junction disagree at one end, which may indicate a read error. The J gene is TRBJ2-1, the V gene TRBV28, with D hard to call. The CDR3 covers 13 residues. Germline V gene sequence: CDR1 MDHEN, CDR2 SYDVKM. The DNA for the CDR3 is TGTGCCAGCCGTTTGCCAGCTGACAATGAGCAGTTCTTC. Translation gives CASRLPADNEQFF. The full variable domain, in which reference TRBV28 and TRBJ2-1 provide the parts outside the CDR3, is DVKVTQSSRYLVKRTGEKVFLECVQDMDHENMFWYRQDPGLGLRLIYFSYDVKMKEKGDIPEGYSVSREKKERFSLILESASTNQTSMYLCASRLPADNEQFFGPGTRLTVL.

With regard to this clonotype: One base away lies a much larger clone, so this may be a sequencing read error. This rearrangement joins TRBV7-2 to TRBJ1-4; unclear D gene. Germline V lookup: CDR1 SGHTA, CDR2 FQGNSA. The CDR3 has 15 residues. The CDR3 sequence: CASSPSQATNEELFF. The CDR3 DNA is TGTGCCAGCAGCCCGAGCCAAGCAACTAATGAAGAACTGTTTTTT.

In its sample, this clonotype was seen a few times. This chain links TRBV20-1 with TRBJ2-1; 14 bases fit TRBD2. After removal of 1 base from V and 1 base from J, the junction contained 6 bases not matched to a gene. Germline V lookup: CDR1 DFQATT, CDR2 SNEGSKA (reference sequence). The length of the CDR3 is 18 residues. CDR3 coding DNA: TGCAGTGCTAGAGGGGGACTAGCGGGAGAGGCGTCCTACAATGAGCAGTTCTTC. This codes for CSARGGLAGEASYNEQFF.

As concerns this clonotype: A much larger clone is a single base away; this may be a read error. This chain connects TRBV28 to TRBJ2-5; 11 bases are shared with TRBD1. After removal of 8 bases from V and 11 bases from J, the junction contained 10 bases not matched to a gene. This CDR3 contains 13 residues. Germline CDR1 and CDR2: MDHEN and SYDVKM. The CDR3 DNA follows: TGTGCCAGCTCAGGACAGGGGGCCTACGGGCAGTACTTC. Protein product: CASSGQGAYGQYF.

This CDR3 is CSGRFGASTDTQYF. CDR3 nucleotide sequence: TGCAGCGGCCGCTTTGGCGCTAGCACAGATACGCAGTATTTT. V is TRBV29-1 and J is TRBJ2-3; D not certain. The CDR3 runs 14 residues. Germline CDR1 is SQVTM and CDR2 is ANQGSEA. V gave up 7 bases and J gave up 0 bases, with 14 bases separating them.

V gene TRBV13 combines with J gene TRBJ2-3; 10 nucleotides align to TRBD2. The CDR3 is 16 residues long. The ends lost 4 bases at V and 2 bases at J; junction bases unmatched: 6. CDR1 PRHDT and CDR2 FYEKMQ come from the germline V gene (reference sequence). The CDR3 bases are TGTGCCAGCAGCTCCAGCGGGGGGGAAAACACAGATACGCAGTATTTT. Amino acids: CASSSSGGENTDTQYF.

The CDR3 DNA reads TGTGCCAGCAATTCCCGGGGCGGGATCATAGATACGCAGTATTTT. Residues: CASNSRGGIIDTQYF. This chain joins TRBV6-5 and TRBJ2-3; weak D call: TRBD2 (6 bases). CDR3 length: 15 residues. CDR1 is MNHEY, CDR2 SVGAGI, per germline. The ends were cut back, 7 bases at V and 5 bases at J, with 19 bases in the middle.

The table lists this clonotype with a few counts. For the CDR3, the DNA is TGTGCCAGCAGCTTGGTAGGGAACAGGCTAAGCGAGCAGTACTTC. Its protein product is CASSLVGNRLSEQYF. The genes are TRBV7-2 and TRBJ2-7; D possibly corresponds to TRBD1 (5 bases). This CDR3 has 15 amino acids. Trimming pared 3 bases from V and 6 bases from J, leaving 18 bases between. Germline-derived CDR1 and CDR2 are SGHTA and FQGNSA.

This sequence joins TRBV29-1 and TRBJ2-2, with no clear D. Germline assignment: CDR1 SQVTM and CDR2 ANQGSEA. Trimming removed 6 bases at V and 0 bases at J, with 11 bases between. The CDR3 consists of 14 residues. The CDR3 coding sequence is TGCAGCGTCGCCGGGCCACCGAACACCGGGGAGCTGTTTTTT. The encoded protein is CSVAGPPNTGELFF.

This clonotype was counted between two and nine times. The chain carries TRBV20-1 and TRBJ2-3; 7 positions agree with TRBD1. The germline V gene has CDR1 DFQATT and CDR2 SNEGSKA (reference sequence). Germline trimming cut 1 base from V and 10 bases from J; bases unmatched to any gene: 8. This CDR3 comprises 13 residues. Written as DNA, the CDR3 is TGCAGTGCTAGAGCCTCCTCCGGGACAGCGCAGTATTTT. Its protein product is CSARASSGTAQYF.

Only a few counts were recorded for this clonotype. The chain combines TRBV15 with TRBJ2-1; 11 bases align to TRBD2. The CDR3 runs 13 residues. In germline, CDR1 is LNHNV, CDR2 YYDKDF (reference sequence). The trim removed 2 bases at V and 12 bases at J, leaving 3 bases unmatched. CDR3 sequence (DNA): TGTGCCACCAGCAGAAGACTAGCGGGATCGCAGTTCTTC. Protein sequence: CATSRRLAGSQFF.

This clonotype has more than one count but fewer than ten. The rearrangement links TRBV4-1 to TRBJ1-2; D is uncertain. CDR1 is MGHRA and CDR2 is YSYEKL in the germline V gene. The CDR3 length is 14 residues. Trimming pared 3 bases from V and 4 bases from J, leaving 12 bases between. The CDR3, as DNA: TGCGCCAGCAGCCAGGACGGGGTCACCTATGGCTACACCTTC. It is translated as CASSQDGVTYGYTF.

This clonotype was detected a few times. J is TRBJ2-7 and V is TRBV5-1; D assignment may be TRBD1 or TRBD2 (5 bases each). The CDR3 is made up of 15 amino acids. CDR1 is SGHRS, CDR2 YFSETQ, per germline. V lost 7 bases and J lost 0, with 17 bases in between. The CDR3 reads CASRDTGTRSYEQYF. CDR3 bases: TGCGCCAGCCGGGATACCGGGACCCGCTCCTACGAGCAGTACTTC.